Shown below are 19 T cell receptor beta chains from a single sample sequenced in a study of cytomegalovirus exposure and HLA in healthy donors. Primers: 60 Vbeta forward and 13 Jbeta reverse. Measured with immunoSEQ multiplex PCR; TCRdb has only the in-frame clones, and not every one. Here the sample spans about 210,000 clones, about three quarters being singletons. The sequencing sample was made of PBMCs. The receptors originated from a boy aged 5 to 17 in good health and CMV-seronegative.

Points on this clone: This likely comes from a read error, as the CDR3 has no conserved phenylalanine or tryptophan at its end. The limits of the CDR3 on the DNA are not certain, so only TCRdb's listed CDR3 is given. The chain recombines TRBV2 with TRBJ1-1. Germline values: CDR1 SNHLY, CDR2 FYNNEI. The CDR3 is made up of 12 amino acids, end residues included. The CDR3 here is CASKLWQSLATV.

The CDR3 loop reads CASSLAGGGDTEAFF. CDR3 coding DNA: TGCGCCAGCAGCTTGGCTGGGGGGGGTGACACTGAAGCTTTCTTT. The gene calls are TRBV5-1 and TRBJ1-1, with TRBD1 as a possible D gene (5 bases). The V gene's germline CDR1 is SGHRS and CDR2 YFSETQ. Deletions cut 0 bases from V and 3 bases from J, with 12 bases between. This CDR3 is 15 amino acids long.

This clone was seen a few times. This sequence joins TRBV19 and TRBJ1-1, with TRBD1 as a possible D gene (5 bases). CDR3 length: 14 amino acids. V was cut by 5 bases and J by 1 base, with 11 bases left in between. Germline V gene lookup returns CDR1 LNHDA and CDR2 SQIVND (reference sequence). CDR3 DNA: TGTGCCAGTAGTTGGGACTTTAAGAACACTGAAGCTTTCTTT. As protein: CASSWDFKNTEAFF.

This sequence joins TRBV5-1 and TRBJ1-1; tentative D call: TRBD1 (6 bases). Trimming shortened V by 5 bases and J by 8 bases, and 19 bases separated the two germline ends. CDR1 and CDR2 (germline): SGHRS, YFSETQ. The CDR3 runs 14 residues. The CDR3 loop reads CASRDNRENREAFF. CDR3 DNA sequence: TGCGCCAGCAGGGACAACAGGGAGAACAGGGAAGCTTTCTTT. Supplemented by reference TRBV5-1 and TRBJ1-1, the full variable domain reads KAGVTQTPRYLIKTRGQQVTLSCSPISGHRSVSWYQQTPGQGLQFLFEYFSETQRNKGNFPGRFSGRQFSNSRSEMNVSTLELGDSALYLCASRDNRENREAFFGQGTRLTVV.

The CDR3: CASTPGGLAGVNEQYF. CDR3 DNA sequence: TGTGCCAGCACCCCCGGGGGGTTAGCGGGAGTCAACGAGCAGTACTTC. This chain links TRBV2 with TRBJ2-7, with TRBD2 identical over 9 bases. Germline V gene data show CDR1 as SNHLY and CDR2 as FYNNEI. The CDR3 length is 16 residues. The trim removed 7 bases at V and 5 bases at J, leaving 15 bases unmatched.

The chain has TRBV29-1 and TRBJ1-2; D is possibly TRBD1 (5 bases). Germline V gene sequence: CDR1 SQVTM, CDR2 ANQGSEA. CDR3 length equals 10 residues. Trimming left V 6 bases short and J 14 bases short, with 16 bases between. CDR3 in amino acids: CSVLGQALTF. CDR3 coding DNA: TGCAGCGTCCTGGGGCAGGCACTAACCTTC.

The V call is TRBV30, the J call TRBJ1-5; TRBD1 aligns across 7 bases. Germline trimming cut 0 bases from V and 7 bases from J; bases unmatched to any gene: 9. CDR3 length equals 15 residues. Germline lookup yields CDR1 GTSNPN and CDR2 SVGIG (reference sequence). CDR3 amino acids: CAWSVLRGQGQPQHF. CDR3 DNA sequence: TGTGCCTGGAGTGTTCTGAGGGGGCAGGGGCAGCCCCAGCATTTT.

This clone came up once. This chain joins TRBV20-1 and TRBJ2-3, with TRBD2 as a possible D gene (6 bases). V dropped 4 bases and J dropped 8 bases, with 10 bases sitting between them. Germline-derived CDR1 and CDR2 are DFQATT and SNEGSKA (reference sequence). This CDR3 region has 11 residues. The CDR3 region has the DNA TGCAGTGCTAATGGGGGGACTACGCAGTATTTT. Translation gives CSANGGTTQYF.

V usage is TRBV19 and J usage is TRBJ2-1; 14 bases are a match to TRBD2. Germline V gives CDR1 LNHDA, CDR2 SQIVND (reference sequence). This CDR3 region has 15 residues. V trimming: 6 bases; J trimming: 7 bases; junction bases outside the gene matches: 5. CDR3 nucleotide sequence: TGTGCCAGTAGGGGTAGGACTAGCGGGAGGAATGAGCAGTTCTTC. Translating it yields CASRGRTSGRNEQFF.

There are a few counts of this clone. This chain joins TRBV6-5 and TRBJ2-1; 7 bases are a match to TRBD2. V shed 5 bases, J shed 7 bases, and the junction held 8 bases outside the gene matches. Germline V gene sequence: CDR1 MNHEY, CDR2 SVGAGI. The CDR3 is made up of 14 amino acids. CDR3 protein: CASSPSGELNEQFF. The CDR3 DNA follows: TGTGCCAGCAGTCCGAGCGGGGAATTGAATGAGCAGTTCTTC.

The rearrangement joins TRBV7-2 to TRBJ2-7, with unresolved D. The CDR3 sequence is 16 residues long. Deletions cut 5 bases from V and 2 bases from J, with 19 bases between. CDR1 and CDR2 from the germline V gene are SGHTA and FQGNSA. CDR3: CASSVQSVAAPYEQYF. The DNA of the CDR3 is TGTGCCAGCAGCGTACAGTCGGTGGCCGCTCCCTACGAGCAGTACTTC.

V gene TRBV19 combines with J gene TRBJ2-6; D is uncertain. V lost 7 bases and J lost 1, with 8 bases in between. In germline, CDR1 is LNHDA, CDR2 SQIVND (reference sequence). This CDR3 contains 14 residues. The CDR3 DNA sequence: TGTGCCAGTAAACCCGCGTCTGGGGCCAACGTCCTGACTTTC. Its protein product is CASKPASGANVLTF.

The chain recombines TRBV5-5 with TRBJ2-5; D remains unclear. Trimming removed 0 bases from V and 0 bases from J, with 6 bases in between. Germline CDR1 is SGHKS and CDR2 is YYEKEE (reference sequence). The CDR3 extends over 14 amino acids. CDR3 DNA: TGTGCCAGCAGCTTGGGGCAATACCAAGAGACCCAGTACTTC. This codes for CASSLGQYQETQYF.

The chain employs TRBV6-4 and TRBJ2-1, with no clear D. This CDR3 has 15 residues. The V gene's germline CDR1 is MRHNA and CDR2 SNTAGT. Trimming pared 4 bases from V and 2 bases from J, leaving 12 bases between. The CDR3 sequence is CASSVIKATYNEQFF. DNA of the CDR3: TGTGCCAGCAGTGTTATCAAAGCCACCTACAATGAGCAGTTCTTC.

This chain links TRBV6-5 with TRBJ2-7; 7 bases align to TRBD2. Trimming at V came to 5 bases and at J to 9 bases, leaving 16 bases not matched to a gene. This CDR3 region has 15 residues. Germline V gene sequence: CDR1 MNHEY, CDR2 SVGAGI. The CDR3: CASSSLRDYPRAQYF. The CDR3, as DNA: TGTGCCAGCAGTAGCTTAAGGGACTACCCTAGGGCGCAGTACTTC.

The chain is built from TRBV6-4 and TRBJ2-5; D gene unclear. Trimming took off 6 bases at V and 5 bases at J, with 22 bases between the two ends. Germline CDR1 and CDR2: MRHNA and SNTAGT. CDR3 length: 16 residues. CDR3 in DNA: TGTGCCAGCAGAACCAGCGCGAGTTGCTCTCGGGAGACCCAGTACTTC. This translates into CASRTSASCSRETQYF.

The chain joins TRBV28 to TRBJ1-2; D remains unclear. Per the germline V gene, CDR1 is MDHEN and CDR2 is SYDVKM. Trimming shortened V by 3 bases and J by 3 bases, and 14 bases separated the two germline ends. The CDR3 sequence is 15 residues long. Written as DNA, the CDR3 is TGTGCCAGCAGTTTGATCGACACCGTAGACTATGGCTACACCTTC. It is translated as CASSLIDTVDYGYTF.

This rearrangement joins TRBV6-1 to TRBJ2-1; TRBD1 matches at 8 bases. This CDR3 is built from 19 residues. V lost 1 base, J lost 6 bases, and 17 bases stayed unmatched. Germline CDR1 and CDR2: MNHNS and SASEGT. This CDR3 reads CASSEVWGWTGQVSNEQFF. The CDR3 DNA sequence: TGTGCCAGCAGTGAAGTTTGGGGATGGACGGGACAGGTATCCAATGAGCAGTTCTTC.

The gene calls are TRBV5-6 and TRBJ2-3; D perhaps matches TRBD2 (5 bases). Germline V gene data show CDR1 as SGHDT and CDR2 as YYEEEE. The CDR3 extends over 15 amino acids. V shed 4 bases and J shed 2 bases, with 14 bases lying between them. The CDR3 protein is CASSAFRTATDTQYF. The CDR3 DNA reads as TGTGCCAGCAGCGCCTTCCGGACTGCCACAGATACGCAGTATTTT.